The 24 T cell receptor beta chains below come from one sample, sequenced in a study of cytomegalovirus exposure and HLA in healthy donors (TCRdb year 2017). The library was prepared using the immunoSEQ multiplex PCR assay. A mixture of 60 forward primers for TCR Vbeta segments and 13 reverse primers for TCR Jbeta segments was used in the multiplex PCR. The table comes from immuneACCESS by way of TCRdb, which keeps in-frame sequences with V and J called. Part of the clones is missing from these tables; in studies checked, under half for an unresolved V gene and the rest for unknown reasons. This sample is represented by 130,000 to 150,000 clones; over 75% of them were singletons. The ten largest clones represent less than 3.5% of the sample. The sequencing input was PBMCs. These receptors were taken from a woman aged 25 to 39 in good health and CMV-seronegative.

V usage is TRBV5-6 and J usage is TRBJ1-1; D unresolved. V was cut by 4 bases and J by 0 bases, with 22 bases left in between. The CDR3 spans 18 residues. CDR1 SGHDT and CDR2 YYEEEE come from the germline V gene. This chain's CDR3 is CASSPVSYASALNTEAFF. The CDR3 bases are TGTGCCAGCAGCCCTGTTTCTTATGCCAGCGCTTTGAACACTGAAGCTTTCTTT.

The chain is built from TRBV30 and TRBJ2-7, with D perhaps matching TRBD1 (5 bases). The CDR3 sequence is 15 residues long. V was clipped by 4 bases and J by 3 bases, with 19 bases between them. Germline V gives CDR1 GTSNPN, CDR2 SVGIG (reference sequence). The CDR3 is CAWKEWGQAYYEQYF. As DNA, the CDR3 is TGTGCCTGGAAAGAATGGGGCCAAGCCTACTACGAGCAGTACTTC.

The chain employs TRBV2 and TRBJ2-2; 7 bases line up with TRBD1. The CDR3 is made up of 16 amino acids. Germline CDR1 is SNHLY and CDR2 is FYNNEI. Unmatched junction bases numbered 11, after V lost 6 bases and J lost 4 bases. DNA of the CDR3: TGTGCCAGCAGGGCCCTACTGACAGGGATCACCGGGGAGCTGTTTTTT. This sequence encodes CASRALLTGITGELFF.

This clone showed up just once. This rearrangement joins TRBV7-8 to TRBJ2-2, with 7 bases lining up with TRBD1. After removal of 3 bases from V and 5 bases from J, the junction contained 3 bases not matched to a gene. Germline V gives CDR1 SGHVS, CDR2 FQNEAQ. This CDR3 region has 14 residues. CDR3 sequence: CASSFDRVTGELFF. CDR3 DNA: TGTGCCAGCAGCTTCGACAGGGTTACCGGGGAGCTGTTTTTT.

A few counts support this clone. The chain recombines TRBV10-3 with TRBJ1-1; no reliable D call. The CDR3 consists of 15 residues. CDR1 ENHRY and CDR2 SYGVKD come from the germline V gene. V lost 0 bases and J 6 bases, leaving 14 bases between the germline ends. The CDR3 coding sequence is TGTGCCATCAGTGAGTCTGACGGTGTTGGAGCTGAAGCTTTCTTT. This codes for CAISESDGVGAEAFF.

The chain has TRBV7-8 and TRBJ1-3, with D possibly matching TRBD1 (6 bases). V lost 2 bases and J lost 3, with 8 bases in between. This CDR3 has 14 residues. Germline CDR1 SGHVS, CDR2 FQNEAQ. The CDR3 reads CASSLSRGGNTIYF. The CDR3 region has the DNA TGTGCCAGCAGCTTAAGCAGGGGTGGAAACACCATATATTTT.

V and J are TRBV5-8 and TRBJ1-2; D gene unclear. The length of the CDR3 is 12 residues. Germline V gene lookup returns CDR1 SGHTS and CDR2 YDEGEE. V was trimmed by 4 bases and J by 5 bases, leaving 9 bases between them. The CDR3 sequence: CASSGQNYGYTF. CDR3 sequence (DNA): TGTGCCAGCAGCGGGCAGAATTATGGCTACACCTTC.

This rearrangement joins TRBV7-2 to TRBJ1-1, with 8 positions matching TRBD1. Germline V gene sequence: CDR1 SGHTA, CDR2 FQGNSA. The CDR3 length is 17 residues. The V segment lost 2 bases and the J segment 4 bases; nucleotides outside the gene matches: 12. For the CDR3, the DNA is TGTGCCAGCAGCTTACTAACACAGGGGGGAAGAGTCACTGAAGCTTTCTTT. Its protein is CASSLLTQGGRVTEAFF.

The chain links TRBV11-1 to TRBJ2-1; the match to TRBD2 covers 10 bases. CDR1 is SGHAT, CDR2 FQDESV, per germline (reference sequence). The V and J ends lost 5 bases and 5 bases, in that order; junction bases with no gene match: 12. There are 17 residues in the CDR3. CDR3 sequence reads: CASSQGGIAGGHNEQFF. CDR3 sequence (DNA): TGTGCCAGCAGCCAAGGGGGAATAGCGGGGGGCCACAATGAGCAGTTCTTC.

This chain uses TRBV9 with TRBJ2-2; 7 positions agree with TRBD2. The V gene's germline CDR1 is SGDLS and CDR2 YYNGEE. Unmatched junction bases numbered 3, after V lost 0 bases and J lost 1 base. This CDR3 has 16 residues. DNA of the CDR3: TGTGCCAGCAGCGTAGGGGCGGGAGTGAACACCGGGGAGCTGTTTTTT. It codes for CASSVGAGVNTGELFF.

The chain combines TRBV7-9 with TRBJ2-1; 9 nucleotides match TRBD1. J gave up 5 bases and V 1 base, and 6 bases lay outside the gene matches. Germline CDR1 is SEHNR and CDR2 is FQNEAQ (reference sequence). This CDR3 region has 16 residues. As DNA, the CDR3 is TGTGCCAGCAGCTTAGGCGAACGGACAGGGGACAATGAGCAGTTCTTC. It specifies CASSLGERTGDNEQFF.

This clone was found a few times. This chain uses TRBV7-6 with TRBJ1-1; perhaps TRBD1 as D (6 bases). The length of the CDR3 is 14 residues. Trimming took off 3 bases at V and 5 bases at J, with 13 bases between the two ends. Per the germline V gene, CDR1 is SGHVS and CDR2 is FNYEAQ. The CDR3 is CASSFSGARTEAFF. The CDR3 region has the DNA TGTGCCAGCAGCTTTTCAGGGGCGCGGACTGAAGCTTTCTTT.

This rearrangement joins TRBV7-2 to TRBJ2-7; D unclear. V shed 5 bases and J shed 1 base, with 12 bases lying between them. This CDR3 is built from 14 residues. CDR1 is SGHTA, CDR2 FQGNSA, per germline. The CDR3 nucleotides read TGTGCCAGCAGCCTAGTGGCAGAATCCTACGAGCAGTACTTC. Translation: CASSLVAESYEQYF.

The chain employs TRBV7-2 and TRBJ2-7; possibly TRBD2 for D (6 bases). V was trimmed by 1 base and J by 5 bases, leaving 15 bases between them. The CDR3 totals 15 residues. Germline V CDR1 and CDR2: SGHTA, FQGNSA. The CDR3 DNA is TGTGCCAGCAGCTTAGTTTTCCCTAGCGCTAACGAGCAGTACTTC. It yields the protein CASSLVFPSANEQYF.

The chain is built from TRBV9 and TRBJ1-1, with D tentatively TRBD1 (5 bases). This CDR3 region has 17 residues. Germline CDR1 is SGDLS and CDR2 is YYNGEE. The ends were cut back, 0 bases at V and 1 base at J, with 16 bases in the middle. CDR3 protein: CASSVVQGGRANTEAFF. In nucleotides, the CDR3 is TGTGCCAGCAGCGTAGTCCAGGGCGGCAGAGCGAACACTGAAGCTTTCTTT.

With respect to this clone: This sample also contains other DNA sequences that code for the same CDR3. The V call is TRBV6-5, the J call TRBJ2-7, with TRBD2 matching 9 bases. V trimming: 4 bases; J trimming: 6 bases; junction bases outside the gene matches: 4. This CDR3 has 13 amino acids. The germline gives CDR1 MNHEY, CDR2 SVGAGI. The CDR3 nucleotides read TGTGCCAGCAGTTCGGGACTAGCAGGCGAGCAGTACTTC. Translation gives CASSSGLAGEQYF.

The chain employs TRBV5-4 and TRBJ2-1, with 11 bases lining up with TRBD1. V shed 1 base, J shed 6 bases, and the junction held 6 bases outside the gene matches. Germline V CDR1 and CDR2: SGHNT, YYREEE (reference sequence). The CDR3 consists of 16 residues. CDR3 nucleotides: TGTGCCAGCAGCTTGTTTGTAGGGACAGGGGGCAATGAGCAGTTCTTC. It codes for CASSLFVGTGGNEQFF.

The chain recombines TRBV27 with TRBJ1-1; the D is unclear. CDR1 and CDR2 from the germline V gene are MNHEY and SMNVEV (reference sequence). The V gene lost 8 bases and the J gene lost 4 bases, with 17 bases spanning the gap. CDR3 length: 14 residues. The CDR3, as DNA: TGTGCCAGCCGGGATGGGCAGGCGATCACTGAAGCTTTCTTT. Amino acids: CASRDGQAITEAFF.

The J gene is TRBJ2-1, the V gene TRBV18; D remains ambiguous. Per the germline V gene, CDR1 is KGHSH and CDR2 is LQKENI. V was cut by 2 bases and J by 0 bases, with 8 bases left in between. The CDR3 has 15 residues. Here the CDR3 reads CASSPTESSYNEQFF. DNA of the CDR3: TGTGCCAGCTCACCAACAGAGAGCTCCTACAATGAGCAGTTCTTC. The variable domain in full, with the rest retrieved from reference TRBV18 and TRBJ2-1, is NAGVMQNPRHLVRRRGQEARLRCSPMKGHSHVYWYRQLPEEGLKFMVYLQKENIIDESGMPKERFSAEFPKEGPSILRIQQVVRGDSAAYFCASSPTESSYNEQFFGPGTRLTVL.

Only a few counts were recorded for this clone. This chain uses TRBV10-3 with TRBJ1-1; 7 bases line up with TRBD1. Trimming cost V 11 bases and J 0 bases; bases outside gene matches: 12. Germline CDR1 ENHRY, CDR2 SYGVKD. This CDR3 has 15 residues. Here the CDR3 reads CAALDRDLMNTEAFF. In nucleotides, the CDR3 is TGTGCCGCGTTAGACAGGGACCTCATGAACACTGAAGCTTTCTTT.

The CDR3 loop reads CASSRDRGTDTQYF. The CDR3 DNA sequence: TGCGCCAGCAGTCGGGACAGGGGAACAGATACGCAGTATTTT. The V and J genes are TRBV10-1 and TRBJ2-3; TRBD1 matches at 10 bases. CDR1 is WNHNN, CDR2 SYGVQD, per germline (reference sequence). CDR3 size: 14 residues. The V segment lost 5 bases and the J segment 3 bases; nucleotides outside the gene matches: 2.

The chain recombines TRBV21-1 with TRBJ1-5; the D call in the table, TRBD1, was not verified against the DNA. TRBV21-1 counts as a pseudogene. The CDR3 sequence is 15 residues long. In nucleotides, the CDR3 is TGTGCCAGCAGCAACAGGGATTCTCGCAATCAGCCCCAGCATTTT. It yields the protein CASSNRDSRNQPQHF.

The J gene is TRBJ2-3, the V gene TRBV19; maybe TRBD2 (5 bases). Trimming pared 4 bases from V and 2 bases from J, leaving 10 bases between. The length of the CDR3 is 14 residues. The V gene's germline CDR1 is LNHDA and CDR2 SQIVND (reference sequence). The CDR3 DNA is TGTGCCAGTAGTAGCGGGTCGGACACAGATACGCAGTATTTT. It yields the protein CASSSGSDTDTQYF.

The chain joins TRBV28 to TRBJ2-5; 8 bases map to TRBD1. J gave up 5 bases and V 3 bases, and 5 bases lay outside the gene matches. This CDR3 is 14 amino acids long. The germline V gene encodes CDR1 MDHEN and CDR2 SYDVKM. The CDR3 DNA follows: TGTGCCAGCAGTTTCCAACAGGGGGAGGAGACCCAGTACTTC. This gives the protein CASSFQQGEETQYF.